Listed here are 31 T cell receptor beta chains from one sample, sequenced in a study of blood T cell repertoires in COVID-19. Assay: immunoSEQ multiplex PCR; the TCRdb copy retains only in-frame clones and omits some. This sample has tens of thousands of clones, with 75% to 90% found just once. The material sequenced was peripheral blood. The receptors shown here come from a human donor in a cohort sampled during active COVID-19.

V gene TRBV5-5 combines with J gene TRBJ1-1, with TRBD1 identical over 7 bases. CDR3 length: 18 residues. V lost 3 bases, J lost 3 bases, and 17 bases stayed unmatched. The germline gives CDR1 SGHKS, CDR2 YYEKEE (reference sequence). DNA for the CDR3: TGTGCCAGCAGCTGGGGGATAGGAAGGGGGCAACGAGACACTGAAGCTTTCTTT. Encoded protein: CASSWGIGRGQRDTEAFF.

The chain combines TRBV28 with TRBJ1-5; D uncertain. The CDR3 spans 14 residues. Germline V gene lookup returns CDR1 MDHEN and CDR2 SYDVKM. V lost 3 bases and J lost 1, with 7 bases in between. The CDR3 coding sequence is TGTGCCAGCAGTTTTGGAGGGAGCAATCAGCCCCAGCATTTT. Protein sequence: CASSFGGSNQPQHF.

The chain combines TRBV10-3 with TRBJ2-5; the match to TRBD2 covers 8 bases. There are 16 residues in the CDR3. After removal of 4 bases from V and 5 bases from J, the junction contained 12 bases not matched to a gene. Germline lookup yields CDR1 ENHRY and CDR2 SYGVKD. The CDR3 nucleotides are TGTGCCATCAGTGGACGGGGTAGCGGGGCGGGGGAGACCCAGTACTTC. Translating it yields CAISGRGSGAGETQYF.

The chain has TRBV19 and TRBJ1-5, with 7 bases fitting TRBD1. Germline CDR1 LNHDA, CDR2 SQIVND (reference sequence). Trimming at V came to 3 bases and at J to 6 bases, leaving 11 bases not matched to a gene. CDR3 length: 16 residues. The CDR3 here is CASSILRQGDIQPQHF. The CDR3, as DNA: TGTGCCAGTAGTATCCTTCGACAGGGAGACATTCAGCCCCAGCATTTT.

The genes are TRBV4-2 and TRBJ2-7, with 9 bases lining up with TRBD1. Trimming removed 0 bases from V and 3 bases from J; junction bases left unmatched: 6. Germline V gives CDR1 LGHNA, CDR2 YNFKEQ. CDR3 size: 16 residues. This chain's CDR3 is CASSQDPGQGGYEQYF. CDR3 nucleotide sequence: TGTGCCAGCAGCCAAGACCCGGGACAGGGAGGCTACGAGCAGTACTTC.

CDR3 bases: TGTGCCAGCAGTTTATTGGACAGCTCTGGAAACACCATATATTTT. Translating it yields CASSLLDSSGNTIYF. This chain uses TRBV9 with TRBJ1-3; D perhaps matches TRBD1 (6 bases). The CDR3 is 15 residues long. Trimming cost V 5 bases and J 0 bases, with 12 bases left between them. Germline-derived CDR1 and CDR2 are SGDLS and YYNGEE.

This clone occurred a few times. V usage is TRBV2 and J usage is TRBJ2-7; 10 nucleotides line up with TRBD2. There are 14 residues in the CDR3. J was trimmed by 4 bases and V by 7 bases; bases with no gene match: 7. Germline V CDR1 and CDR2: SNHLY, FYNNEI. As DNA, the CDR3 is TGTGCCAGCAAGCGGGAGGGCGGATTATACGAGCAGTACTTC. Its protein is CASKREGGLYEQYF.

V is TRBV5-1 and J is TRBJ1-1, with a possible D match to TRBD1 (5 bases). CDR3 length: 14 amino acids. Germline V gives CDR1 SGHRS, CDR2 YFSETQ. Trimming shortened V by 3 bases and J by 1 base, and 10 bases separated the two germline ends. This CDR3 is CASSSATENTEAFF. DNA for the CDR3: TGCGCCAGCAGCTCTGCGACAGAGAACACTGAAGCTTTCTTT.

This clone was counted a single time. The chain recombines TRBV10-3 with TRBJ2-7, with 7 bases lining up with TRBD2. This CDR3 has 12 amino acids. Germline values: CDR1 ENHRY, CDR2 SYGVKD. The J segment lost 7 bases and the V segment lost 8 bases, leaving 8 bases of the junction unmatched. The CDR3 loop is CAISAGEGEQYF. The CDR3 DNA is TGTGCCATCTCTGCGGGAGAGGGGGAGCAGTACTTC.

The chain joins TRBV10-3 to TRBJ1-2; D is perhaps TRBD1 (6 bases). Looked up from germline, CDR1 is ENHRY and CDR2 is SYGVKD. V shed 6 bases and J shed 0 bases, with 17 bases lying between them. The CDR3 consists of 16 residues. The CDR3 DNA is TGTGCCATCAGCAGCCCCAACAGGGCTTCTAACTATGGCTACACCTTC. This gives the protein CAISSPNRASNYGYTF.

This chain links TRBV7-6 with TRBJ2-1; TRBD2 agrees at 9 bases. CDR1 SGHVS and CDR2 FNYEAQ come from the germline V gene. Trimming took 5 bases from V and 0 from J; bases not matched to a gene: 5. The CDR3 is made up of 16 amino acids. The CDR3 sequence is CASSKIAGASYNEQFF. The CDR3 region has the DNA TGTGCCAGCAGCAAGATAGCGGGAGCCTCCTACAATGAGCAGTTCTTC.

This clone appeared a few times. The genes are TRBV15 and TRBJ2-7, with TRBD1 as a possible D gene (5 bases). The CDR3 spans 14 residues. In germline, CDR1 is LNHNV, CDR2 YYDKDF (reference sequence). V was cut by 3 bases and J by 0 bases, with 9 bases left in between. Here the CDR3 reads CATSSPGLSYEQYF. The CDR3 DNA is TGTGCCACCAGCAGCCCAGGGCTCTCCTACGAGCAGTACTTC.

The rearrangement links TRBV6-2 or TRBV6-3 to TRBJ2-1, with a weak D call TRBD2 (6 bases). Germline CDR1 reads MNHEY; CDR2 reads SVGEGT. The CDR3 is 14 residues long. Trimming cost V 2 bases and J 8 bases, with 13 bases left between them. CDR3 nucleotide sequence: TGTGCCAGCAGTTACGTGGGAGGAGAAGATGAGCAGTTCTTC. It specifies CASSYVGGEDEQFF.

The chain joins TRBV5-1 to TRBJ1-1; D call uncertain. The germline V gene has CDR1 SGHRS and CDR2 YFSETQ. The V gene lost 1 base and the J gene lost 0 bases, with 10 bases spanning the gap. The CDR3 sequence is 15 residues long. The CDR3 spells CASSLYSPMNTEAFF. The CDR3 nucleotides are TGCGCCAGCAGCTTGTACAGTCCTATGAACACTGAAGCTTTCTTT.

This clone was observed once. The rearrangement links TRBV28 to TRBJ2-7; 7 nucleotides line up with TRBD2. CDR1 is MDHEN and CDR2 is SYDVKM in the germline V gene. The junction had 6 bases not matched to a gene; V was cut back by 7 bases and J by 0 bases. The CDR3 runs to 14 residues. CDR3 in DNA: TGTGCCAGCAAAAGAGCGGGATCCTCCTACGAGCAGTACTTC. This sequence encodes CASKRAGSSYEQYF.

V is TRBV29-1 and J is TRBJ2-3; 11 positions agree with TRBD2. Looked up from germline, CDR1 is SQVTM and CDR2 is ANQGSEA. The CDR3 extends over 16 amino acids. The V segment lost 7 bases and the J segment 0 bases; nucleotides outside the gene matches: 9. The CDR3 sequence: CSAGGLADLSTDTQYF. CDR3 coding DNA: TGCAGCGCGGGGGGACTAGCGGACCTAAGCACAGATACGCAGTATTTT.

The CDR3 sequence: CASWPRSLYGSYTF. Here the CDR3 DNA reads TGTGCCAGCTGGCCGCGGAGCCTCTATGGTAGCTACACCTTC. V gene TRBV5-4 combines with J gene TRBJ1-2, with D unresolved. V was shortened by 7 bases and J by 9 bases, with 22 bases between the two germline ends. Looked up from germline, CDR1 is SGHNT and CDR2 is YYREEE (reference sequence). The CDR3 length is 14 residues.

The genes are TRBV6-1 and TRBJ1-2, with a weak D call TRBD1 (6 bases). V lost 0 bases and J lost 8, with 13 bases in between. Germline V gene sequence: CDR1 MNHNS, CDR2 SASEGT. The CDR3 sequence is 14 residues long. CDR3 protein: CASSEAGGARGYTF. Here the CDR3 DNA reads TGTGCCAGCAGTGAAGCGGGGGGGGCAAGGGGCTACACCTTC.

The chain is built from TRBV18 and TRBJ1-1; a weak D match, TRBD1 (5 bases). The CDR3 loop spans 14 amino acids. V gave up 6 bases and J gave up 3 bases, with 14 bases separating them. Germline values: CDR1 KGHSH, CDR2 LQKENI. As DNA, the CDR3 is TGTGCCAGCTCCCTAAGGGGAGGGGACACTGAAGCTTTCTTT. Translating gives CASSLRGGDTEAFF.

This sequence joins TRBV5-1 and TRBJ2-7; 10 bases match TRBD2. This CDR3 contains 14 residues. With 4 bases clipped from V and 3 bases from J, the junction kept 4 bases outside the gene matches. Per germline, CDR1 SGHRS and CDR2 YFSETQ. The CDR3: CASSPTSGNYEQYF. The CDR3 DNA reads TGCGCCAGCAGCCCAACTAGCGGGAACTACGAGCAGTACTTC.

This clone turned up a few times. This chain links TRBV4-2 with TRBJ2-5; 10 bases match TRBD2. The CDR3 covers 15 residues. V lost 1 base, J lost 5 bases, and 4 bases stayed unmatched. Germline CDR1 and CDR2: LGHNA and YNFKEQ. In DNA form, the CDR3 reads TGTGCCAGCAGCCAAGTAGCGGGAGGCTACGAGACCCAGTACTTC. This translates into CASSQVAGGYETQYF.

The V call is TRBV27, the J call TRBJ2-3; 9 bases are shared with TRBD2. J lost 5 bases, V lost 6 bases, and 9 bases had no gene match. The CDR3 is 15 residues long. CDR1 and CDR2 from the germline V gene are MNHEY and SMNVEV (reference sequence). This CDR3 is CASRFAGGPKDTQYF. The DNA of the CDR3 is TGTGCCAGCAGATTCGCGGGAGGGCCGAAAGATACGCAGTATTTT.

The rearrangement links TRBV6-4 to TRBJ1-1; 8 bases fit TRBD1. The V and J ends lost 5 bases and 7 bases, in that order; junction bases with no gene match: 6. Looked up from germline, CDR1 is MRHNA and CDR2 is SNTAGT. This CDR3 is 13 amino acids long. The CDR3 nucleotides are TGTGCCAGCAGTCCCCAGGGGGCCGGTGAAGCTTTCTTT. This sequence encodes CASSPQGAGEAFF.

The chain combines TRBV7-9 with TRBJ2-7, with D perhaps TRBD1 (5 bases). The V and J ends lost 1 base and 3 bases respectively, with 10 bases between them. The CDR3 totals 14 residues. Germline CDR1 and CDR2: SEHNR and FQNEAQ (reference sequence). The CDR3, as DNA: TGTGCCAGCAGCTTAGATTGGGGCGGCTACGAGCAGTACTTC. It yields the protein CASSLDWGGYEQYF.

The chain links TRBV5-1 to TRBJ1-6; 9 bases are shared with TRBD1. The trim removed 4 bases at V and 10 bases at J, leaving 6 bases unmatched. The CDR3 has 14 residues. Germline V gives CDR1 SGHRS, CDR2 YFSETQ. The CDR3 spells CASSRGQGGSPLHF. The DNA for the CDR3 is TGCGCCAGCAGCCGGGGACAGGGAGGCTCACCCCTCCACTTT.

The chain combines TRBV28 with TRBJ1-5, with TRBD1 matching 9 bases. J lost 4 bases, V lost 3 bases, and 1 base had no gene match. Germline CDR1 MDHEN, CDR2 SYDVKM. The CDR3 is 14 amino acids. The CDR3 nucleotides are TGTGCCAGCAGTTTGGGGACAGGGAATCAGCCCCAGCATTTT. Residues: CASSLGTGNQPQHF.

The chain links TRBV19 to TRBJ1-2; TRBD1 agrees at 7 bases. With V trimmed by 3 bases and J by 3 bases, 4 bases remained unmatched. This CDR3 region has 14 residues. Germline-derived CDR1 and CDR2 are LNHDA and SQIVND (reference sequence). The CDR3 DNA follows: TGTGCCAGTAGTATCACAGGGGACTACTATGGCTACACCTTC. Translation: CASSITGDYYGYTF.

The CDR3, as DNA: TGCACCAGCAGCCCTAGAGAGATTGAGCAGTTCTTC. Its translation: CTSSPREIEQFF. The chain couples TRBV1 to TRBJ2-1; the table's D call, TRBD2, was not checked against the DNA. TRBV1 has pseudogene status. The length of the CDR3 is 12 residues.

The gene calls are TRBV28 and TRBJ2-7; maybe TRBD2 (6 bases). The V and J ends lost 0 bases and 4 bases respectively, with 10 bases between them. CDR3 length: 14 residues. Germline-derived CDR1 and CDR2 are MDHEN and SYDVKM. The CDR3 region has the DNA TGTGCCAGCAGTTTATGGGGTGGAGGGTACGAGCAGTACTTC. It yields the protein CASSLWGGGYEQYF.

The chain carries TRBV30 and TRBJ2-7, with TRBD1 matching over 12 bases. This CDR3 is 12 amino acids long. V dropped 5 bases and J dropped 6; count of bases not matched to a gene: 2. The germline V gene has CDR1 GTSNPN and CDR2 SVGIG (reference sequence). CDR3 loop: CAWGDRGLEQYF. The CDR3 DNA reads as TGTGCCTGGGGGGACAGGGGGCTCGAGCAGTACTTC.

This clone was recorded a few times. The genes are TRBV5-1 and TRBJ1-2; D not certain. V was shortened by 4 bases and J by 6 bases, with 13 bases between the two germline ends. The CDR3 is made up of 13 amino acids. Germline values: CDR1 SGHRS, CDR2 YFSETQ. The CDR3 here is CASSPGSDNGYTF. The CDR3 coding sequence is TGCGCCAGCAGCCCCGGGTCGGATAATGGCTACACCTTC.